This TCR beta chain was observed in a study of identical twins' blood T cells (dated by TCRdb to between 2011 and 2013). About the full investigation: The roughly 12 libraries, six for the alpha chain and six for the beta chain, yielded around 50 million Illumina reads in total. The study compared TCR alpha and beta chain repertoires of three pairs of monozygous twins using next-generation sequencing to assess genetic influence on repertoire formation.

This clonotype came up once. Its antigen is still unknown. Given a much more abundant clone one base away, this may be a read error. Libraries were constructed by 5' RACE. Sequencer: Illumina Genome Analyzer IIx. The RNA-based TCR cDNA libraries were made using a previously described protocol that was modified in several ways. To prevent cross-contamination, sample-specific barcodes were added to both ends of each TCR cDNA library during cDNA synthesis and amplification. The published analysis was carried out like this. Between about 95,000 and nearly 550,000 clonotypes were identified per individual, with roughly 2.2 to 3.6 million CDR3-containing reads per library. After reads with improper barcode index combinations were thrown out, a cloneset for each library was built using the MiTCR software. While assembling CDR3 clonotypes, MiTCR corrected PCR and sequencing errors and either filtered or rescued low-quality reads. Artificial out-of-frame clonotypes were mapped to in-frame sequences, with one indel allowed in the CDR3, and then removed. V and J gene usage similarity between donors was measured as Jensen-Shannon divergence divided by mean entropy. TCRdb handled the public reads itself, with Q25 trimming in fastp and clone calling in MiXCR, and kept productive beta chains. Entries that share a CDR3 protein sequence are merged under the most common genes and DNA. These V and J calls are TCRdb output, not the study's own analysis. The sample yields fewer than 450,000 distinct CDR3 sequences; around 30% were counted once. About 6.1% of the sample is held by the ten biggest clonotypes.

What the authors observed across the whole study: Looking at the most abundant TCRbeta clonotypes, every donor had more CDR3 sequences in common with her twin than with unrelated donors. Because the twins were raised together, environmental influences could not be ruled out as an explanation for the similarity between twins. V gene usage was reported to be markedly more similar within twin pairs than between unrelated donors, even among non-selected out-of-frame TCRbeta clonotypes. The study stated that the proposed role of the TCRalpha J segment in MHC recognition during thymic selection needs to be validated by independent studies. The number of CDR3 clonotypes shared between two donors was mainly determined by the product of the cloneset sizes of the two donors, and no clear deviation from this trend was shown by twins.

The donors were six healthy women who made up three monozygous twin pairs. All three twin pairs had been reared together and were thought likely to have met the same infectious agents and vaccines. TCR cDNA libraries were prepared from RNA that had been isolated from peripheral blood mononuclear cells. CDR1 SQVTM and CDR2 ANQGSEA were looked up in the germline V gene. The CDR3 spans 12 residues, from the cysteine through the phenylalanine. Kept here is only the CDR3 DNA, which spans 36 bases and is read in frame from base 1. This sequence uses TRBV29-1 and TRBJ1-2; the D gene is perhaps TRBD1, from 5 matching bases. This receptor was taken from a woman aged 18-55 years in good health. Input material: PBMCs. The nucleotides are TGCAACGTTGGAGACAGCTTCTATGGCTACACCTTC. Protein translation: CNVGDSFYGYTF.